Below, 16 T cell receptor beta chains from the same sample are listed, as sequenced in a study of blood T cell repertoires in COVID-19. Sequencing was performed with immunoSEQ multiplex PCR; in TCRdb, only in-frame clones are kept and a portion is missing. The table has 57,000 or so clones, about 85% seen once. Sequencing was performed on peripheral blood. Receptor source: a man between 65 and 85 years old with acute or convalescent COVID-19.

The chain uses TRBV6-5 and TRBJ2-3; TRBD2 aligns across 13 bases. The CDR3 is 13 amino acids. CDR1 and CDR2 (germline): MNHEY, SVGAGI. The J segment lost 14 bases and the V segment lost 5 bases, leaving 7 bases of the junction unmatched. CDR3 bases: TGTGCCAGCAGTCCACTAGCGGGGGGGCCGCCGTATTTT. Translation: CASSPLAGGPPYF.

The chain links TRBV15 to TRBJ1-4; 8 bases are a match to TRBD1. The CDR3 loop spans 13 amino acids. Trimming took 4 bases from V and 11 from J; bases not matched to a gene: 6. The germline V gene encodes CDR1 LNHNV and CDR2 YYDKDF (reference sequence). CDR3 DNA sequence: TGTGCCACCAGCAAACCAGGGACAGGCAAACTGTTTTTT. Protein product: CATSKPGTGKLFF.

V is TRBV29-1 and J is TRBJ2-2; the D is unclear. V lost 7 bases and J 6 bases, leaving 9 bases between the germline ends. Germline V gives CDR1 SQVTM, CDR2 ANQGSEA. The CDR3 loop spans 11 amino acids. The CDR3 here is CSARVAGELFF. CDR3 sequence (DNA): TGCAGCGCCCGCGTCGCCGGGGAGCTGTTTTTT.

For the CDR3, the DNA is TGTGCCAGCAGTGAGGCGGACAGGGGAGAGACCCAGTACTTC. This encodes CASSEADRGETQYF. The V gene is TRBV6-1, the J gene TRBJ2-5; 9 positions match TRBD1. With 3 bases clipped from V and 4 bases from J, the junction kept 3 bases outside the gene matches. The CDR3 runs 14 residues. Germline V gives CDR1 MNHNS, CDR2 SASEGT.

The rearrangement uses TRBV4-2 and TRBJ2-1; 9 positions agree with TRBD2. From germline, CDR1 is LGHNA and CDR2 YNFKEQ. The CDR3 is 16 residues long. V lost 1 base to trimming and J lost 3 bases; unmatched junction nucleotides: 4. CDR3 in amino acids: CASSQGSGGFYNEQFF. For the CDR3, the DNA is TGTGCCAGCAGCCAAGGAAGCGGGGGGTTCTACAATGAGCAGTTCTTC.

The chain recombines TRBV2 with TRBJ2-1; D gene uncertain. Germline values: CDR1 SNHLY, CDR2 FYNNEI. This CDR3 is 14 amino acids long. Trimming shortened V by 9 bases and J by 2 bases, and 14 bases separated the two germline ends. In DNA form, the CDR3 reads TGTGCCAGTATGACTCAACGAACCTACAATGAGCAGTTCTTC. It specifies CASMTQRTYNEQFF.

This sequence joins TRBV19 and TRBJ1-5; D is unresolved. The CDR3 has 13 amino acids. Germline values: CDR1 LNHDA, CDR2 SQIVND (reference sequence). Trimming removed 3 bases at V and 5 bases at J, with 8 bases between. As DNA, the CDR3 is TGTGCCAGTAGTATCGGGAGGGATCAGCCCCAGCATTTT. This gives the protein CASSIGRDQPQHF. Combining the CDR3 with reference TRBV19 and TRBJ1-5 gives the whole variable domain DGGITQSPKYLFRKEGQNVTLSCEQNLNHDAMYWYRQDPGQGLRLIYYSQIVNDFQKGDIAEGYSVSREKKESFPLTVTSAQKNPTAFYLCASSIGRDQPQHFGDGTRLSIL.

CDR3 sequence (DNA): TGTGCCAGTAGCCGGACTAGCGGGGGGGGTTGGAATGAGCAGTTCTTC. Translated: CASSRTSGGGWNEQFF. This chain uses TRBV19 with TRBJ2-1; 15 bases align to TRBD2. V trimming: 6 bases; J trimming: 7 bases; junction bases outside the gene matches: 7. This CDR3 spans 16 amino acids. Germline lookup yields CDR1 LNHDA and CDR2 SQIVND (reference sequence).

This clone was observed a handful of times. The chain is built from TRBV5-8 and TRBJ2-5, with 9 bases identical to TRBD2. With 6 bases clipped from V and 7 bases from J, the junction kept 10 bases outside the gene matches. This CDR3 comprises 14 residues. Germline V lookup: CDR1 SGHTS, CDR2 YDEGEE. CDR3 DNA: TGTGCCAGCACCCCGACTAGCGGTCGGGGGACCCAGTACTTC. The encoded protein is CASTPTSGRGTQYF. Based on the CDR3 plus reference TRBV5-8 and TRBJ2-5, the full variable domain is EAGVTQSPTHLIKTRGQQATLRCSPISGHTSVYWYQQALGLGLQFLLWYDEGEERNRGNFPPRFSGRQFPNYSSELNVNALELEDSALYLCASTPTSGRGTQYFGPGTRLLVL.

This chain links TRBV28 with TRBJ2-1; 7 positions agree with TRBD2. The junction had 14 bases not matched to a gene; V was cut back by 3 bases and J by 9 bases. The CDR3 covers 16 residues. The germline V gene has CDR1 MDHEN and CDR2 SYDVKM. CDR3 amino acids: CASSLSGLAAGSEQFF. The CDR3 DNA sequence: TGTGCCAGCAGTTTGAGCGGGCTAGCGGCGGGGAGTGAGCAGTTCTTC. Full variable domain (remainder filled in from reference TRBV28 and TRBJ2-1): DVKVTQSSRYLVKRTGEKVFLECVQDMDHENMFWYRQDPGLGLRLIYFSYDVKMKEKGDIPEGYSVSREKKERFSLILESASTNQTSMYLCASSLSGLAAGSEQFFGPGTRLTVL.

The V and J genes are TRBV19 and TRBJ1-5, with 11 bases fitting TRBD1. Germline V gene data show CDR1 as LNHDA and CDR2 as SQIVND (reference sequence). V was pared by 5 bases and J by 7 bases, with 7 bases of the junction left unmatched. The CDR3 covers 15 residues. This CDR3 is CASSSRTGGEQPQHF. In DNA, the CDR3 is TGTGCCAGTAGTTCTCGGACAGGGGGCGAACAGCCCCAGCATTTT.

The chain recombines TRBV5-1 with TRBJ2-3, with 7 bases matching TRBD2. With V trimmed by 0 bases and J by 4 bases, 8 bases remained unmatched. Per the germline V gene, CDR1 is SGHRS and CDR2 is YFSETQ. The length of the CDR3 is 16 residues. In nucleotides, the CDR3 is TGCGCCAGCAGCTTGGGAGTAGCGGGTGAACCAGATACGCAGTATTTT. Translation gives CASSLGVAGEPDTQYF.

This clone was counted a few times. V usage is TRBV3-1 (or the pseudogene TRBV3-2) and J usage is TRBJ2-1, with 9 bases aligning to TRBD2. Trimming took 4 bases from V and 6 from J; bases not matched to a gene: 10. Per germline, CDR1 LGHDT and CDR2 YNNKEL (reference sequence). This CDR3 region has 16 residues. The chain's CDR3 is CASSPGGRGGSNEQFF. The CDR3 DNA reads TGTGCCAGCAGCCCAGGTGGGCGGGGGGGCTCCAATGAGCAGTTCTTC.

The chain uses TRBV6-5 and TRBJ1-6; the D is unclear. Germline CDR1 is MNHEY and CDR2 is SVGAGI. The length of the CDR3 is 14 residues. The V end lost 6 bases, the J end lost 7 bases, and 13 bases lay between the germline ends. DNA of the CDR3: TGTGCCAGCAGCCGCGGAGGGTCCAATTCACCCCTCCACTTT. Its translation: CASSRGGSNSPLHF.

The chain combines TRBV5-1 with TRBJ2-5; D gene ambiguous. The CDR3 covers 14 residues. Germline CDR1 SGHRS, CDR2 YFSETQ. Trimming removed 2 bases from V and 0 bases from J, with 8 bases in between. The CDR3 protein is CASSFLTDQETQYF. The CDR3 coding sequence is TGCGCCAGCAGCTTTCTAACCGACCAAGAGACCCAGTACTTC.

The V and J genes are TRBV6-1 and TRBJ2-1; D gene uncertain. Trimming shortened V by 2 bases and J by 8 bases, and 7 bases separated the two germline ends. The CDR3 has 12 residues. Germline CDR1 reads MNHNS; CDR2 reads SASEGT. The CDR3 region is CASSEMRYEQFF. In nucleotides, the CDR3 is TGTGCCAGCAGTGAAATGAGGTATGAGCAGTTCTTC.